This T cell receptor (beta chain) came from a study of blood T cell repertoires in COVID-19 (dated by TCRdb to the early 2020s). Background for the entire study: Collaborator samples came from the United States, Italy and Spain and covered acute and convalescent phases of COVID-19. The material from the prospective study consisted of cDNA or gDNA derived from T cells, B-cell-depleted T cells, or PBMCs. The dataset comprised deeply sampled blood TCRbeta repertoires from subjects exposed to, actively infected with, or recovered from COVID-19. A freely available public database, intended as a resource for researchers studying the immune response to SARS-CoV-2, is where the repertoires were released. The samples were drawn from the first 160 participants of the ongoing ImmuneRACE study and from about 1,200 subjects provided by 6 global collaborators. A de-identified subject ID, COVID-19 status, age in years and sex were almost always included in the sample metadata. HLA class I and class II types, where available, came from metadata supplied by the sample provider rather than from assay-based typing.

As regards this clone: What this receptor recognizes is not known. It has no much larger one-base neighbor in the sample; base qualities were not kept.

Participants in the prospective study were aged about 18 to 95 years, lived in 20 to 30 United States geographic areas, and enrolled through a virtual design. Cohort assignment in the prospective study relied on participant-reported clinical history from a screening survey and a study questionnaire. Recovered participants in ImmuneRACE Cohort 3 were defined by two consecutive negative NP/OP PCR tests, clearance by a healthcare professional, or resolution of symptoms. Each participant in the prospective study had whole blood, serum and a nasopharyngeal or oropharyngeal swab collected by mobile phlebotomists. Over a roughly two-month period, participants in the prospective study had the option of providing additional blood draws and questionnaires. Prospective study blood samples were shipped either frozen or at room temperature before DNA extraction. Reading from cysteine to phenylalanine, the CDR3 counts 18 amino acids. The retained sequence is limited to the CDR3, 54 bases, with the frame set at the first base.

Study-wide findings and limitations: How much clinical and demographic metadata was included differed by source and by participant, and the metadata was provided uncurated.

TCRbeta CDR3 regions were amplified from genomic DNA by means of the immunoSEQ Assay, a bias-controlled multiplex PCR. For the original study's pipeline: The number of nucleated cells in each sample was estimated from the amplification of reference gene primers within the assay. Sequence reads were collapsed and filtered to measure the absolute abundance of every unique TCRbeta CDR3 rearrangement. For each sample, productive Simpson clonality was calculated as the square root of Simpson's diversity index over productive rearrangements. As stored in TCRdb, this immuneACCESS dataset retains in-frame rearrangements with V and J assigned. A fraction of the clones does not appear; measured against another copy, unresolved V genes explain less than half of the discrepancy, and the remainder lacks a known reason. Clone size and the V and J calls come from that table; the DNA yielded D and trimming. The sample table lists about 200,000 clones, roughly nine tenths of them with a count of one. About 8.8% of the sample is held by the ten biggest clonotypes.

The sequencing sample was made of PBMCs or T cells enriched from blood (not recorded which). Recombination connected TRBV21-1 to TRBJ2-2; TRBD1 is taken as the D call from the table, unchecked against the DNA. TRBV21-1 counts as a pseudogene. This TCR came from a woman under 30 who had recovered from COVID-19. CDR3 region: CASSKSLGYRSNTGELFF. Here is the DNA: TGTGCCAGCAGCAAAAGTCTAGGTTACAGGTCTAACACCGGGGAGCTGTTTTTT.